The 23 T cell receptor beta chains below come from one sample, sequenced in a study of blood T cells in healthy people across ages. It was with a sample-barcoded 5' primer and a J-beta primer mix that a second PCR of roughly 7 to 12 cycles was run. One entry per CDR3 protein, called by TCRdb with MiXCR from the 5' RACE reads. The sample consists of roughly 1.5 million distinct CDR3 sequences, about 42% of them appearing once. Sequencing was done on a sample of blood. These receptors were taken from a woman in her late teens or twenties in good health.

The chain uses TRBV6-5 and TRBJ2-5; possibly TRBD2 for D (6 bases). CDR3 length: 14 residues. From germline, CDR1 is MNHEY and CDR2 SVGAGI. Trimming pared 4 bases from V and 11 bases from J, leaving 20 bases between. The CDR3 DNA sequence: TGTGCCAGCAGTTCAGTCAGGGCGGGATATCAGCAGTACTTC. Protein: CASSSVRAGYQQYF.

The genes are TRBV3-1 and TRBJ2-7; D is possibly TRBD1 or TRBD2 (5 bases each). Per germline, CDR1 LGHDT and CDR2 YNNKEL (reference sequence). Trimming stripped 6 bases from V and 10 bases from J, with 19 bases between. This CDR3 comprises 13 residues. CDR3 DNA sequence: TGTGCCAGCAGTCCCACCGGGACCTTCATACAGTACTTC. This translates into CASSPTGTFIQYF.

V and J are TRBV4-3 and TRBJ1-2, with D tentatively TRBD1 (5 bases). The CDR3 is 16 amino acids. Per germline, CDR1 LGHNA and CDR2 YSLEER. Trimming shortened V by 1 base and J by 2 bases, and 14 bases separated the two germline ends. The CDR3 here is CASSQVFGRANYGYTF. The CDR3 DNA reads TGCGCCAGCAGCCAAGTTTTTGGCAGGGCAAACTATGGCTACACCTTC.

The CDR3 sequence is CASSLVVQGVPSTDTQYF. For the CDR3, the DNA is TGTGCCAGCAGCTTAGTGGTTCAGGGGGTCCCCAGCACAGATACGCAGTATTTT. The chain carries TRBV7-2 and TRBJ2-3; TRBD1 matches at 7 bases. J lost 0 bases, V lost 1 base, and 10 bases had no gene match. The germline V gene encodes CDR1 SGHTA and CDR2 FQGNSA. CDR3 size: 18 residues.

J is TRBJ2-5 and V is TRBV20-1, with 9 nucleotides matching TRBD1. With 5 bases clipped from V and 11 bases from J, the junction kept 18 bases outside the gene matches. This CDR3 contains 15 residues. Germline V lookup: CDR1 DFQATT, CDR2 SNEGSKA (reference sequence). CDR3 protein: CSAFGGTGRRDEQYF. The CDR3 nucleotides read TGCAGTGCTTTTGGGGGGACAGGGCGTCGTGATGAGCAGTACTTC.

The chain employs TRBV5-1 and TRBJ2-7; no clear D gene. The germline V gene encodes CDR1 SGHRS and CDR2 YFSETQ. The V gene lost 4 bases and the J gene lost 0 bases, with 14 bases spanning the gap. This CDR3 contains 15 residues. This chain's CDR3 is CASSTETVSSYEQYF. The CDR3 DNA reads as TGCGCCAGCAGCACCGAGACCGTGAGCTCCTACGAGCAGTACTTC.

This clonotype was recorded a few times. The CDR3 DNA is TGTGCTAGTGGTTTGGTCGACACAGATACGCAGTATTTT. Amino acid sequence: CASGLVDTDTQYF. The V gene is TRBV12-5, the J gene TRBJ2-3; D uncertain. Trimming shortened V by 0 bases and J by 2 bases, and 3 bases separated the two germline ends. Germline V gives CDR1 LGHNT, CDR2 FRNRAP. The CDR3 sequence is 13 residues long.

The rearrangement uses TRBV18 and TRBJ2-1; 10 nucleotides agree with TRBD2. Germline V gives CDR1 KGHSH, CDR2 LQKENI. The CDR3 runs to 12 residues. The J segment lost 8 bases and the V segment lost 9 bases, leaving 4 bases of the junction unmatched. Here the CDR3 reads CASPSGSYEQFF. The CDR3 DNA is TGTGCCAGTCCTAGCGGGAGCTATGAGCAGTTCTTC.

The chain recombines TRBV27 with TRBJ1-2; D call uncertain. This CDR3 comprises 14 residues. Trimming cost V 8 bases and J 1 base, with 14 bases left between them. Germline V CDR1 and CDR2: MNHEY, SMNVEV (reference sequence). This CDR3 reads CASRLGGSNYGYTF. The CDR3 nucleotides are TGTGCCAGCCGGCTTGGCGGAAGTAACTATGGCTACACCTTC.

This clonotype occurred a few times. The chain links TRBV27 to TRBJ1-5; no firm D call. Germline lookup yields CDR1 MNHEY and CDR2 SMNVEV (reference sequence). The CDR3 is 18 residues long. Trimming removed 1 base at V and 2 bases at J, with 18 bases between. The CDR3 DNA sequence: TGTGCCAGCAGTTTATTCGCCCCGACGGACGGGGGCAATCAGCCCCAGCATTTT. Protein product: CASSLFAPTDGGNQPQHF.

For this clonotype: At one end, the junction sequence differs from germline, possibly due to a read error. This chain connects TRBV27 to TRBJ1-2; 7 nucleotides line up with TRBD1. CDR1 and CDR2 from the germline V gene are MNHEY and SMNVEV (reference sequence). The CDR3 sequence is 12 residues long. The CDR3 nucleotides are TGTGTCAGCAGTTCACAGGGGTATGGCTACACCTTC. Residues: CVSSSQGYGYTF.

In DNA form, the CDR3 reads TGTGCCAGCTCACCAGGGCCGGGAGGGCCTTACGAGCAGTACTTC. Protein product: CASSPGPGGPYEQYF. The gene calls are TRBV18 and TRBJ2-7; 8 bases agree with TRBD2. Germline CDR1 reads KGHSH; CDR2 reads LQKENI. The CDR3 length is 15 residues. The V segment lost 2 bases and the J segment 4 bases; nucleotides outside the gene matches: 7.

This chain uses TRBV5-1 with TRBJ1-1; D possibly corresponds to TRBD1 (5 bases). From germline, CDR1 is SGHRS and CDR2 YFSETQ. This CDR3 comprises 17 residues. Trimming left V 1 base short and J 2 bases short, with 18 bases between. The DNA for the CDR3 is TGCGCCAGCAGCTTGTCACCAGCCGGACACGCAAACACTGAAGCTTTCTTT. It yields the protein CASSLSPAGHANTEAFF.

In DNA, the CDR3 is TGTGCCAGCAGCGCCCGACGGGACAGAATCTACGAGCAGTACTTC. Translation: CASSARRDRIYEQYF. V is TRBV7-9 and J is TRBJ2-4; TRBD1 aligns across 7 bases. The J call is uncertain, as TRBJ2-7 better fits the DNA end. This CDR3 spans 15 amino acids. CDR1 is SEHNR, CDR2 FQNEAQ, per germline (reference sequence).

This clonotype has only a few counts. This chain links TRBV20-1 with TRBJ2-1; the match to TRBD1 covers 9 bases. V was pared by 6 bases and J by 7 bases, with 7 bases of the junction left unmatched. The germline CDR1 and CDR2 sequences are DFQATT and SNEGSKA (reference sequence). CDR3 size: 13 residues. The CDR3 DNA is TGCAGTGCCTTCGACAGGGGGAATAATGAGCAGTTCTTC. It encodes CSAFDRGNNEQFF.

The chain combines TRBV18 with TRBJ2-5; 10 nucleotides align to TRBD1. The closer fit of TRBJ2-7 to the DNA end suggests the J call may be wrong. This CDR3 region has 15 residues. Germline V gene data show CDR1 as KGHSH and CDR2 as LQKENI. The CDR3 coding sequence is TGTGCCAGCTCAGGTAGGGGACAGGGGATGACCGAGCAGTACTTC. It is translated as CASSGRGQGMTEQYF.

J is TRBJ1-6 and V is TRBV4-3; D might be TRBD1 (5 bases). V was shortened by 1 base and J by 2 bases, with 15 bases between the two germline ends. Looked up from germline, CDR1 is LGHNA and CDR2 is YSLEER. The CDR3 runs to 18 residues. The chain's CDR3 is CASSQGVGVRTYNSPLHF. The CDR3 DNA reads as TGCGCCAGCAGCCAAGGTGTGGGGGTGAGAACCTATAATTCACCCCTCCACTTT.

This clonotype was observed a handful of times. The rearrangement links TRBV30 to TRBJ2-7; D ambiguous. Germline CDR1 reads GTSNPN; CDR2 reads SVGIG (reference sequence). CDR3 length equals 11 residues. Trimming cost V 1 base and J 3 bases, with 4 bases left between them. The CDR3 DNA follows: TGTGCCTGGAGTGCAAACTACGAGCAGTACTTC. This translates into CAWSANYEQYF. Full variable domain (remainder filled in from reference TRBV30 and TRBJ2-7): SQTIHQWPATLVQPVGSPLSLECTVEGTSNPNLYWYRQAAGRGLQLLFYSVGIGQISSEVPQNLSASRPQDRQFILSSKKLLLSDSGFYLCAWSANYEQYFGPGTRLTVT.

This clonotype was observed at least ten times. The rearrangement joins TRBV29-1 to TRBJ2-3; 7 bases align to TRBD1. The CDR3 has 16 residues. Germline lookup yields CDR1 SQVTM and CDR2 ANQGSEA. The V gene end was trimmed by 4 bases and the J gene end by 0 bases; junction bases not matched to a gene: 10. CDR3 protein: CSVGLRDSSSTDTQYF. DNA for the CDR3: TGCAGCGTTGGCCTCCGGGACAGCTCTAGCACAGATACGCAGTATTTT.

The J gene is TRBJ1-6, the V gene TRBV2, with TRBD1 matching over 8 bases. The CDR3 contains 14 residues. V lost 7 bases to trimming and J lost 6 bases; unmatched junction nucleotides: 5. The germline gives CDR1 SNHLY, CDR2 FYNNEI. Here the CDR3 reads CASKGTGPNSPLHF. For the CDR3, the DNA is TGTGCCAGCAAGGGGACAGGTCCTAATTCACCCCTCCACTTT.

CDR3: CSVEGGQSYNEQFF. CDR3 nucleotides: TGCAGCGTTGAAGGAGGACAGAGCTACAATGAGCAGTTCTTC. The chain uses TRBV29-1 and TRBJ2-1; TRBD1 might be the D (6 bases). The germline gives CDR1 SQVTM, CDR2 ANQGSEA. The CDR3 has 14 residues. Trimming took 1 base from V and 3 from J, leaving 10 bases between them.

This clonotype was picked up many times. The chain couples TRBV20-1 to TRBJ2-7; D uncertain. The V gene lost 5 bases and the J gene lost 2 bases, with 10 bases spanning the gap. Germline CDR1 reads DFQATT; CDR2 reads SNEGSKA (reference sequence). CDR3 length equals 12 residues. The CDR3 sequence is CSARRHTYEQYF. In nucleotides, the CDR3 is TGCAGTGCTCGAAGGCATACCTACGAGCAGTACTTC.

The chain combines TRBV3-1 with TRBJ2-1; D gene unclear. In germline, CDR1 is LGHDT, CDR2 YNNKEL (reference sequence). V dropped 4 bases and J dropped 9 bases, with 13 bases sitting between them. The length of the CDR3 is 13 residues. CDR3: CASSRRPYGEQFF. The CDR3 DNA is TGTGCCAGCAGCCGCCGACCCTACGGTGAGCAGTTCTTC.